One sample yielded the 26 T cell receptor beta chains listed below, sequenced in a study of Graves' ophthalmopathy and Graves' hyperthyroidism. RNA transcripts yielded amplified TCR beta CDR3 regions. HTBI primers were used in a first-round RT-PCR, which preceded a second-round multiplex PCR. A single record per CDR3 protein comes from TCRdb applying MiXCR to the multiplex PCR reads. The sample contains 300,000 to 400,000 distinct CDR3 sequences, roughly 15% of which appear only once. Sequencing used peripheral blood. The receptors were sampled from an adult man with Graves' ophthalmopathy.

The sample holds many counts of this clonotype. This sequence joins TRBV14 and TRBJ1-2, with 9 bases identical to TRBD1. Germline-derived CDR1 and CDR2 are SGHDN and FVKESK. V gave up 0 bases and J gave up 8 bases; unmatched junction bases: 10. The CDR3 runs 16 residues. The CDR3 DNA is TGTGCCAGCAGCCAAGATTTCTCTGGGACAGGGTACGGCTACACCTTC. It specifies CASSQDFSGTGYGYTF. The full variable domain, in which reference TRBV14 and TRBJ1-2 provide the parts outside the CDR3, is EAGVTQFPSHSVIEKGQTVTLRCDPISGHDNLYWYRRVMGKEIKFLLHFVKESKQDESGMPNNRFLAERTGGTYSTLKVQPAELEDSGVYFCASSQDFSGTGYGYTFGSGTRLTVV.

At least ten counts were recorded for this clonotype. The chain joins TRBV29-1 to TRBJ2-7, with 7 bases lining up with TRBD1. V shed 2 bases, J shed 2 bases, and the junction held 9 bases outside the gene matches. Germline V gene sequence: CDR1 SQVTM, CDR2 ANQGSEA. The CDR3 spans 15 residues. CDR3 region: CSVEIRDRVPYEQYF. CDR3 DNA: TGCAGCGTTGAAATCCGTGACAGGGTCCCCTACGAGCAGTACTTC.

This clonotype was found many times. J is TRBJ2-5 and V is TRBV7-2, with D hard to call. CDR3 length: 13 residues. From germline, CDR1 is SGHTA and CDR2 FQGNSA. V was pared by 4 bases and J by 0 bases, with 6 bases between. CDR3 sequence (DNA): TGTGCCAGCAGCTCCTCGAACCAAGAGACCCAGTACTTC. Residues: CASSSSNQETQYF.

The chain recombines TRBV6-2 or TRBV6-3 with TRBJ1-2, with 7 positions matching TRBD1. CDR3 length equals 15 residues. The germline V gene encodes CDR1 MNHEY and CDR2 SVGEGT. J lost 4 bases, V lost 4 bases, and 9 bases had no gene match. Here the CDR3 reads CASSSTRQGSYGYTF. The CDR3 DNA reads as TGTGCCAGCAGTTCCACAAGACAGGGCTCCTATGGCTACACCTTC.

This clonotype was observed at least ten times. The chain has TRBV29-1 and TRBJ2-7, with a tentative D call TRBD1 (6 bases). Germline CDR1 SQVTM, CDR2 ANQGSEA. With 4 bases removed from V and 2 bases from J, the gap between germline ends came to 9 bases. The CDR3 runs 12 residues. CDR3 nucleotides: TGCAGCGTTGCAGGGGACCCCTACGAGCAGTACTTC. As protein: CSVAGDPYEQYF.

V is TRBV5-8 and J is TRBJ2-5; D is ambiguous. V dropped 10 bases and J dropped 0 bases, with 10 bases sitting between them. The CDR3 contains 12 residues. Looked up from germline, CDR1 is SGHTS and CDR2 is YDEGEE. DNA for the CDR3: TGTGCCCCCGCCCGGTACCAAGAGACCCAGTACTTC. It specifies CAPARYQETQYF.

Regarding this clonotype: A much larger clonotype is one base distant, so this may be a read error. V and J are TRBV6-2 or TRBV6-3 and TRBJ2-2, with D possibly being TRBD2 (5 bases). The CDR3 spans 18 residues. The V end lost 8 bases, the J end lost 4 bases, and 26 bases lay between the germline ends. CDR1 and CDR2 (germline): MNHEY, SVGEGT. The CDR3 loop reads CASGGRQRERFTTGELFF. In DNA form, the CDR3 reads TGTGCCAGCGGAGGAAGGCAGAGGGAAAGGTTTACCACCGGGGAGCTGTTTTTT.

The chain has TRBV15 and TRBJ1-1; D gene unclear. The CDR3 consists of 15 residues. Trimming shortened V by 0 bases and J by 6 bases, and 14 bases separated the two germline ends. Germline V gene lookup returns CDR1 LNHNV and CDR2 YYDKDF (reference sequence). The CDR3 reads CATSREAGFVAEAFF. The CDR3 nucleotides are TGTGCCACCAGCAGAGAGGCGGGATTCGTGGCTGAAGCTTTCTTT.

This clonotype was found many times. The DNA of the CDR3 is TGTGCCAGCAGTTTATGGACAGGTCAAGAGACCCAGTACTTC. Residues: CASSLWTGQETQYF. The chain is built from TRBV28 and TRBJ2-5, with D possibly matching TRBD1 (6 bases). V shed 0 bases and J shed 2 bases, with 7 bases lying between them. CDR1 is MDHEN, CDR2 SYDVKM, per germline. CDR3 size: 14 residues.

This chain joins TRBV6-2 or TRBV6-3 and TRBJ1-2, with TRBD1 as a possible D gene (5 bases). With 8 bases removed from V and 6 bases from J, the gap between germline ends came to 13 bases. CDR3 length: 12 residues. Germline V lookup: CDR1 MNHEY, CDR2 SVGEGT. The CDR3 bases are TGTGCCAGCCACACAGGAAACCATGGCTACACCTTC. Translation gives CASHTGNHGYTF.

V usage is TRBV20-1 and J usage is TRBJ1-1; D gene uncertain. The CDR3 extends over 13 amino acids. CDR1 DFQATT and CDR2 SNEGSKA come from the germline V gene (reference sequence). The V end lost 1 base, the J end lost 7 bases, and 13 bases lay between the germline ends. The CDR3, as DNA: TGCAGTGCTAGAGTAGGAAGGGTAGTTGAAGCTTTCTTT. It codes for CSARVGRVVEAFF.

The rearrangement links TRBV30 to TRBJ2-2, with D perhaps matching TRBD1 (6 bases). From germline, CDR1 is GTSNPN and CDR2 SVGIG (reference sequence). This CDR3 comprises 14 residues. V lost 4 bases to trimming and J lost 7 bases, with 16 bases between them. The CDR3 DNA reads TGTGCCTGGAAAAAAAACAGGGCTATCGGGGAGCTGTTTTTT. Protein sequence: CAWKKNRAIGELFF.

This clonotype was seen repeatedly, ten times or more. The rearrangement joins TRBV5-6 to TRBJ1-2; D not resolved. CDR3 length: 15 amino acids. Germline V CDR1 and CDR2: SGHDT, YYEEEE. The V and J ends lost 0 bases and 8 bases respectively, with 17 bases between them. The CDR3 DNA reads TGTGCCAGCAGCTTGGGGGCAACCATCTCGAGAGGCTACACCTTC. It encodes CASSLGATISRGYTF.

At least ten counts were recorded for this clonotype. The chain combines TRBV20-1 with TRBJ2-7, with D possibly being TRBD1 or TRBD2 (5 bases each). Germline CDR1 DFQATT, CDR2 SNEGSKA (reference sequence). This CDR3 has 15 amino acids. The ends were cut back, 6 bases at V and 3 bases at J, with 21 bases in the middle. The CDR3 DNA sequence: TGCAGTGCCAATAGTGGGGCTAGCTTAAGCTACGAGCAGTACTTC. Residues: CSANSGASLSYEQYF.

There are many counts of this clonotype. The chain couples TRBV29-1 to TRBJ2-7, with 9 bases that match TRBD1. The germline CDR1 and CDR2 sequences are SQVTM and ANQGSEA. The CDR3 runs to 13 residues. Losses at the gene ends were 7 bases for V and 5 bases for J; bases not matched to a gene: 9. The CDR3 DNA follows: TGCAGCGGAGTCACAGGGGGCTGGGACGAGCAGTACTTC. Protein sequence: CSGVTGGWDEQYF.

This clonotype was seen ten or more times. The J gene is TRBJ1-2, the V gene TRBV12-5, with 7 bases identical to TRBD1. With 3 bases clipped from V and 0 bases from J, the junction kept 19 bases outside the gene matches. The CDR3 consists of 20 residues. Germline assignment: CDR1 LGHNT and CDR2 FRNRAP. CDR3: CASGLLPTGTARLANYGYTF. The CDR3 coding sequence is TGTGCTAGTGGTTTACTACCAACCGGGACAGCGAGGCTCGCTAACTATGGCTACACCTTC.

At least ten counts were recorded for this clonotype. V usage is TRBV5-1 and J usage is TRBJ1-1; 8 nucleotides align to TRBD1. CDR1 is SGHRS, CDR2 YFSETQ, per germline. CDR3 size: 14 residues. The V gene end was trimmed by 4 bases and the J gene end by 4 bases; junction bases not matched to a gene: 6. CDR3 bases: TGCGCCAGCAGCCTAAGGACAGGGCCCACTGAAGCTTTCTTT. It translates to CASSLRTGPTEAFF.

This clonotype showed up many times. V is TRBV5-1 and J is TRBJ1-1, with a possible D match to TRBD1 (6 bases). This CDR3 has 14 amino acids. V gave up 4 bases and J gave up 1 base, with 11 bases separating them. Germline assignment: CDR1 SGHRS and CDR2 YFSETQ. The CDR3 sequence is CASSRVTGNTEAFF. Here the CDR3 DNA reads TGCGCCAGCAGCCGCGTGACAGGGAACACTGAAGCTTTCTTT.

At least ten counts were recorded for this clonotype. The chain combines TRBV29-1 with TRBJ1-1; D remains ambiguous. Trimming took 2 bases from V and 0 from J, leaving 10 bases between them. The germline CDR1 and CDR2 sequences are SQVTM and ANQGSEA. This CDR3 has 14 amino acids. DNA for the CDR3: TGCAGCGTTGAATTGCCGAGGATGAACACTGAAGCTTTCTTT. It translates to CSVELPRMNTEAFF.

This clonotype was seen repeatedly, ten times or more. V usage is TRBV30 and J usage is TRBJ1-5, with D maybe TRBD1 (5 bases). CDR1 and CDR2 from the germline V gene are GTSNPN and SVGIG (reference sequence). V shed 2 bases and J shed 7 bases, with 12 bases lying between them. This CDR3 is built from 13 residues. The CDR3 DNA reads TGTGCCTGGAGTAGGCAGGGAAGACAGCCCCAGCATTTT. It encodes CAWSRQGRQPQHF. The full variable domain, its missing parts supplied by reference TRBV30 and TRBJ1-5, is SQTIHQWPATLVQPVGSPLSLECTVEGTSNPNLYWYRQAAGRGLQLLFYSVGIGQISSEVPQNLSASRPQDRQFILSSKKLLLSDSGFYLCAWSRQGRQPQHFGDGTRLSIL.

V and J are TRBV7-8 and TRBJ2-7, with TRBD2 matching 11 bases. CDR1 is SGHVS, CDR2 FQNEAQ, per germline. The CDR3 extends over 15 amino acids. The junction had 7 bases not matched to a gene; V was cut back by 2 bases and J by 7 bases. CDR3 nucleotide sequence: TGTGCCAGCAGCTTATCACTAGCGGGAGAGGGAGAGCAGTACTTC. It specifies CASSLSLAGEGEQYF. Looking up the rest from reference TRBV7-8 and TRBJ2-7 gives the full variable domain: GAGVSQSPRYKVAKRGQDVALRCDPISGHVSLFWYQQALGQGPEFLTYFQNEAQLDKSGLPSDRFFAERPEGSVSTLKIQRTQQEDSAVYLCASSLSLAGEGEQYFGPGTRLTVT.

In this sample, this clonotype turned up many times. The rearrangement uses TRBV5-1 and TRBJ2-7; TRBD2 matches at 8 bases. V shed 1 base and J 3 bases; nucleotides not matched to a gene: 3. The CDR3 totals 14 residues. Per germline, CDR1 SGHRS and CDR2 YFSETQ. The CDR3 here is CASSLSGGYYEQYF. In DNA, the CDR3 is TGCGCCAGCAGCTTGAGCGGGGGTTACTACGAGCAGTACTTC.

Many counts were recorded for this clonotype. This chain connects TRBV6-1 to TRBJ2-7, with D uncertain. V lost 2 bases to trimming and J lost 5 bases, with 4 bases between them. Looked up from germline, CDR1 is MNHNS and CDR2 is SASEGT. The CDR3 consists of 11 residues. In nucleotides, the CDR3 is TGTGCCAGCAGTGAAAAAGACGAGCAGTACTTC. Its protein product is CASSEKDEQYF.

This clonotype came up many times. J is TRBJ2-7 and V is TRBV2; D not certain. CDR3 length: 12 residues. Germline V gives CDR1 SNHLY, CDR2 FYNNEI. V dropped 6 bases and J dropped 1 base, with 7 bases sitting between them. The CDR3 nucleotides read TGTGCCAGCAGGACTGAGTCCTACGAGCAGTACTTC. Its translation is CASRTESYEQYF.

This clonotype was detected only a few times. CDR3: CASSLGEGRVSNQPQHF. In DNA form, the CDR3 reads TGCGCCAGCAGCCTAGGGGAGGGGAGGGTTAGCAATCAGCCCCAGCATTTT. V is TRBV4-3 and J is TRBJ1-5; D might be TRBD1 (5 bases). Germline assignment: CDR1 LGHNA and CDR2 YSLEER. Deletions cut 4 bases from V and 0 bases from J, with 16 bases between. The CDR3 runs to 17 residues.

This clonotype was seen repeatedly, ten times or more. The chain couples TRBV19 to TRBJ2-5; TRBD2 is a possible D gene (6 bases). V lost 2 bases and J 5 bases, leaving 18 bases between the germline ends. The CDR3 runs to 16 residues. Germline V lookup: CDR1 LNHDA, CDR2 SQIVND (reference sequence). CDR3 sequence reads: CASSIRSGTVGETQYF. DNA for the CDR3: TGTGCCAGTAGTATACGGTCAGGGACTGTGGGGGAGACCCAGTACTTC.